The 6 T cell receptor beta chains presented below share a single source sample, sequenced in a study of cytomegalovirus exposure and HLA in healthy donors. 60 Vbeta and 13 Jbeta primers were used in PCR. Produced via immunoSEQ multiplex PCR; TCRdb's table is partial and in-frame only. The table records around 150,000 clones, approximately 80% of them present only once. Sequencing used PBMCs. All receptors derive from a middle-aged man in good health and CMV-seronegative.

This chain connects TRBV4-1 to TRBJ1-1, with TRBD1 identical over 9 bases. CDR1 and CDR2 from the germline V gene are MGHRA and YSYEKL. V trimming: 4 bases; J trimming: 4 bases; junction bases outside the gene matches: 7. The CDR3 covers 15 residues. CDR3 bases: TGCGCCAGCAGCCCGAGCCGACAGGGGGGCACTGAAGCTTTCTTT. Translation: CASSPSRQGGTEAFF.

CDR3 in DNA: TGCGCCAGCAGCTTAATCGGGGGGGCCTCTGAGCAGTTCTTC. Translated: CASSLIGGASEQFF. The rearrangement uses TRBV5-1 and TRBJ2-1; TRBD2 agrees at 8 bases. Germline lookup yields CDR1 SGHRS and CDR2 YFSETQ. V was pared by 2 bases and J by 9 bases, with 7 bases of the junction left unmatched. The CDR3 loop spans 14 amino acids.

The CDR3 spells CASSLAGTGFGPQHF. CDR3 nucleotide sequence: TGTGCCAGCAGCTTGGCCGGGACAGGATTTGGGCCCCAGCATTTT. J is TRBJ1-5 and V is TRBV5-6, with 8 bases aligning to TRBD1. Germline V lookup: CDR1 SGHDT, CDR2 YYEEEE. Germline trimming cut 0 bases from V and 9 bases from J; bases unmatched to any gene: 8. The CDR3 runs to 15 residues.

This chain connects TRBV29-1 to TRBJ2-2; TRBD1 aligns across 7 bases. CDR3 length equals 16 residues. The V and J ends lost 2 bases and 3 bases, in that order; junction bases with no gene match: 9. Germline lookup yields CDR1 SQVTM and CDR2 ANQGSEA. This CDR3 is CSVEFEGAGYTGELFF. The CDR3 region has the DNA TGCAGCGTTGAATTTGAGGGGGCGGGCTACACCGGGGAGCTGTTTTTT.

In its sample, this clone was seen a few times. The chain uses TRBV5-1 and TRBJ2-7; D might be TRBD2 (6 bases). CDR3 length equals 14 residues. Trimming removed 4 bases at V and 3 bases at J, with 14 bases between. The germline V gene encodes CDR1 SGHRS and CDR2 YFSETQ. The CDR3 protein is CASSLGVGGYEQYF. CDR3 DNA sequence: TGCGCCAGCAGCCTCGGGGTGGGGGGCTACGAGCAGTACTTC.

The chain couples TRBV29-1 to TRBJ1-5, with TRBD1 identical over 8 bases. The junction had 8 bases not matched to a gene; V was cut back by 7 bases and J by 0 bases. Germline loops: CDR1 SQVTM, CDR2 ANQGSEA. CDR3 size: 15 residues. The CDR3 sequence: CSASQGANSNQPQHF. CDR3 bases: TGCAGCGCCTCTCAGGGGGCGAATAGCAATCAGCCCCAGCATTTT.